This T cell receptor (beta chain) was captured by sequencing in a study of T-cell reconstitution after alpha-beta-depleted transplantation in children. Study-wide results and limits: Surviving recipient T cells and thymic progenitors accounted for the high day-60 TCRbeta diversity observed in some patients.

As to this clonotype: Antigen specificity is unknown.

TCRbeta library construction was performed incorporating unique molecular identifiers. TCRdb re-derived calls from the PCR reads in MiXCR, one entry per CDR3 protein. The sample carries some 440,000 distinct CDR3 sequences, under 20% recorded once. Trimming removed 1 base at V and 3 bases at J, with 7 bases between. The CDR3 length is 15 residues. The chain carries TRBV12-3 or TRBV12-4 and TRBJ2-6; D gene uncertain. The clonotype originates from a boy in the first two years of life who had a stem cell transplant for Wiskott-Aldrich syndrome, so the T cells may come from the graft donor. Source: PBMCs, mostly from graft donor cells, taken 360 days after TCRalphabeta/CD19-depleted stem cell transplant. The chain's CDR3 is CASSLGAHGANVLTF. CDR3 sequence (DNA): TGTGCCAGCAGTTTAGGTGCCCATGGGGCCAACGTCCTGACTTTC.